This T cell receptor (beta chain) was identified during a study of cytomegalovirus exposure and HLA in healthy donors. Overall study context: Later, an analysis reported that the 95 to 150 validation repertoires had used the same platform as the approximately 660 first-cohort repertoires.

Study-wide results and caveats: The study recorded over 150 TCR beta chains that were cytomegalovirus-associated. Researchers reported that three CMV-associated chains were confirmed in vitro as CMV antigen-specific. Reports indicated that the classifier achieved high specificity and sensitivity in diagnosing cytomegalovirus status.

Germline V gives CDR1 SGHNT, CDR2 YENEEA. The CDR3 is 16 amino acids. V lost 4 bases and J lost 3, with 17 bases in between. A word on this clone: The antigen is unknown.

Sequencing used immunoSEQ multiplex PCR; TCRdb keeps in-frame clones, though not all of them. The table has approximately 260,000 clones, 65% to 90% seen once. The chain couples TRBV11-3 to TRBJ2-3, with D hard to call. Sequencing was performed on PBMCs. The receptor was isolated from a woman aged 18-35 years in good health and CMV-seronegative. CDR3 DNA sequence: TGTGCCAGCAGCTCGCCCCCTGTGGAGCCAACAGATACGCAGTATTTT. Encoded protein: CASSSPPVEPTDTQYF. The whole variable domain, filled in from reference TRBV11-3 and TRBJ2-3, reads EAGVVQSPRYKIIEKKQPVAFWCNPISGHNTLYWYLQNLGQGPELLIRYENEEAVDDSQLPKDRFSAERLKGVDSTLKIQPAELGDSAVYLCASSSPPVEPTDTQYFGPGTRLTVL.